The T cell receptor (beta chain) described here comes from a study of beta chain features in type 1 diabetes. Whole-study context: Across every sample, over 100 million sorted cells were examined in total.

From germline, CDR1 is KGHSH and CDR2 LQKENI. The CDR3 covers 14 residues. The V end lost 2 bases, the J end lost 2 bases, and 9 bases lay between the germline ends. Turning to this clone: Antigen unknown.

Expressed TCRB transcripts got sequenced, as all isolated RNA was reverse transcribed. Method: immunoSEQ multiplex PCR; TCRdb's copy keeps in-frame clones and lacks some. The sample lists a few hundred thousand clones; around 16% were seen once. Study findings and constraints: TCRB rearrangement may or may not be influenced by HLA type; here this remained unresolved. Researchers report that Type 1 diabetes patients had moderately but significantly shorter TCRB CDR3s across all four CD4+ subsets. Individuals with type 1 diabetes displayed fewer insertions and more deletions at VDJ junctions.

This rearrangement joins TRBV18 to TRBJ1-1; D uncertain. Sequenced sample: naive CD4+ T cells from blood. The sequence derives from a woman aged 18 to 35 in good health. This CDR3 reads CASSPDGINTEAFF. Written as DNA, the CDR3 is TGTGCCAGCTCACCAGACGGGATTAACACTGAAGCTTTCTTT.